The 16 T cell receptor beta chains below were found in one sample sequenced in a study of cytomegalovirus exposure and HLA in healthy donors. 13 Jbeta primers and 60 Vbeta primers were used for the PCR. The protocol was immunoSEQ multiplex PCR, while the TCRdb copy is restricted to in-frame clones and leaves out a portion. Counted here are some 96,000 clones, approximately 78% occurring once; the ten biggest clones make up around 0.76%. The sample was PBMCs. The receptors originated from a woman aged 60 to 75 in good health and CMV-seronegative.

This clone was counted a few times. The genes are TRBV5-4 and TRBJ2-6, with D perhaps TRBD2 (6 bases). Trimming pared 0 bases from V and 3 bases from J, leaving 10 bases between. CDR3 length equals 16 residues. CDR1 and CDR2 from the germline V gene are SGHNT and YYREEE (reference sequence). In nucleotides, the CDR3 is TGTGCCAGCAGCTTGGGACGGGGGAGTGGGGCCAACGTCCTGACTTTC. Translated: CASSLGRGSGANVLTF.

V is TRBV29-1 and J is TRBJ2-7; D call uncertain. Germline CDR1 reads SQVTM; CDR2 reads ANQGSEA. The CDR3 has 11 amino acids. V was trimmed by 1 base and J by 3 bases, leaving 4 bases between them. CDR3 coding DNA: TGCAGCGTTGAAGGCAGCTACGAGCAGTACTTC. This sequence encodes CSVEGSYEQYF.

The rearrangement uses TRBV18 and TRBJ2-5; D gene ambiguous. The V end lost 0 bases, the J end lost 5 bases, and 7 bases lay between the germline ends. CDR1 is KGHSH, CDR2 LQKENI, per germline. There are 13 residues in the CDR3. CDR3: CASSPPSLETQYF. The CDR3 DNA follows: TGTGCCAGCTCACCACCCTCCCTGGAGACCCAGTACTTC.

The rearrangement links TRBV7-9 to TRBJ1-2; the D gene is possibly TRBD1 (6 bases). CDR1 is SEHNR, CDR2 FQNEAQ, per germline (reference sequence). The CDR3 consists of 14 residues. V dropped 0 bases and J dropped 6 bases, with 11 bases sitting between them. CDR3 coding DNA: TGTGCCAGCAGCTTAGCGCAGGGGAACCATGGCTACACCTTC. It encodes CASSLAQGNHGYTF.

The chain combines TRBV10-3 with TRBJ2-7; D might be TRBD1 (6 bases). V lost 6 bases to trimming and J lost 4 bases, with 13 bases between them. Germline lookup yields CDR1 ENHRY and CDR2 SYGVKD. The CDR3 has 13 amino acids. CDR3 coding DNA: TGTGCCATCAGGTACAGGGTCGCATACGAGCAGTACTTC. Protein product: CAIRYRVAYEQYF.

The V gene is TRBV6-6, the J gene TRBJ1-2; 7 bases are shared with TRBD1. This CDR3 is built from 14 residues. Germline loops: CDR1 MNHNY, CDR2 SVGAGI (reference sequence). The junction had 6 bases not matched to a gene; V was cut back by 6 bases and J by 2 bases. For the CDR3, the DNA is TGTGCCAGCAGCCAACAGGGGACCAACTATGGCTACACCTTC. This codes for CASSQQGTNYGYTF.

This clone appeared a single time. The chain uses TRBV4-1 and TRBJ2-1; D is undetermined. This CDR3 region has 15 residues. Germline V gene sequence: CDR1 MGHRA, CDR2 YSYEKL. Trimming pared 1 base from V and 5 bases from J, leaving 12 bases between. The CDR3 nucleotides are TGCGCCAGCAGCCAAGGTGGTAGTCGCGACAATGAGCAGTTCTTC. It yields the protein CASSQGGSRDNEQFF.

The chain joins TRBV5-1 to TRBJ1-2, with TRBD1 matching 9 bases. The CDR3 is 15 amino acids. V lost 3 bases to trimming and J lost 4 bases; unmatched junction nucleotides: 7. The germline gives CDR1 SGHRS, CDR2 YFSETQ. This chain's CDR3 is CASSSSGTGPYGYTF. The CDR3 DNA reads as TGCGCCAGCAGCTCCTCCGGGACAGGGCCCTATGGCTACACCTTC.

This chain connects TRBV6-5 to TRBJ2-7, with 10 bases lining up with TRBD2. Germline CDR1 MNHEY, CDR2 SVGAGI. The CDR3 contains 15 residues. V shed 5 bases, J shed 9 bases, and the junction held 13 bases outside the gene matches. This CDR3 reads CASSPSSGGTVGQYF. The CDR3 coding sequence is TGTGCCAGCAGTCCCTCTAGCGGGGGTACAGTAGGGCAGTACTTC.

Written as DNA, the CDR3 is TGTGCCAGTAGTCCTGGGACAGGTTCATGGTACGAGCAGTACTTC. It specifies CASSPGTGSWYEQYF. The chain recombines TRBV19 with TRBJ2-7; TRBD1 agrees at 8 bases. The CDR3 has 15 amino acids. Germline trimming cut 5 bases from V and 4 bases from J; bases unmatched to any gene: 10. Germline CDR1 is LNHDA and CDR2 is SQIVND (reference sequence).

This chain links TRBV7-2 with TRBJ2-1; TRBD2 aligns across 11 bases. Germline CDR1 reads SGHTA; CDR2 reads FQGNSA. V trimming: 4 bases; J trimming: 0 bases; junction bases outside the gene matches: 8. The CDR3 is 18 residues long. The CDR3 loop reads CASSYLAGGSLSYNEQFF. The CDR3 DNA is TGTGCCAGCAGCTACCTAGCGGGGGGTTCCCTCTCCTACAATGAGCAGTTCTTC.

J is TRBJ2-5 and V is TRBV5-1; 8 bases match TRBD2. Germline CDR1 is SGHRS and CDR2 is YFSETQ. The junction had 14 bases not matched to a gene; V was cut back by 4 bases and J by 12 bases. CDR3 size: 14 residues. The chain's CDR3 is CASSLRGELAEKYF. Written as DNA, the CDR3 is TGCGCCAGCAGCCTGCGCGGTGAACTAGCGGAGAAGTACTTC.

The V and J genes are TRBV4-3 and TRBJ2-7, with a tentative D call TRBD2 (5 bases). V was clipped by 0 bases and J by 7 bases, with 19 bases between them. Germline CDR1 reads LGHNA; CDR2 reads YSLEER. This CDR3 is built from 16 residues. CDR3 in amino acids: CASSQEAGPLALEQYF. Here the CDR3 DNA reads TGCGCCAGCAGCCAAGAGGCGGGCCCGTTAGCTTTGGAGCAGTACTTC.

The rearrangement uses TRBV7-7 and TRBJ2-1, with 8 bases matching TRBD1. With V trimmed by 5 bases and J by 5 bases, 11 bases remained unmatched. The germline CDR1 and CDR2 sequences are SSHAT and FNYEAQ (reference sequence). This CDR3 spans 16 amino acids. CDR3 coding DNA: TGTGCCAGCAGCACAAGGCCGGGACAGGAGAACAATGAGCAGTTCTTC. Translation: CASSTRPGQENNEQFF.

V and J are TRBV6-5 and TRBJ2-3; unclear D gene. CDR3 length: 16 amino acids. Germline loops: CDR1 MNHEY, CDR2 SVGAGI. Trimming pared 0 bases from V and 1 base from J, leaving 11 bases between. The CDR3 DNA follows: TGTGCCAGCAGTTACTCCCCCAGTGGTGGCACAGATACGCAGTATTTT. Protein: CASSYSPSGGTDTQYF.

For the CDR3, the DNA is TGTGCCAGCAGCAGAGGGGGGGATGCAGATACGCAGTATTTT. The encoded protein is CASSRGGDADTQYF. The chain couples TRBV5-6 to TRBJ2-3; a possible D gene is TRBD2 (7 bases). There are 14 residues in the CDR3. Germline V lookup: CDR1 SGHDT, CDR2 YYEEEE. Trimming removed 4 bases from V and 4 bases from J, with 13 bases in between.